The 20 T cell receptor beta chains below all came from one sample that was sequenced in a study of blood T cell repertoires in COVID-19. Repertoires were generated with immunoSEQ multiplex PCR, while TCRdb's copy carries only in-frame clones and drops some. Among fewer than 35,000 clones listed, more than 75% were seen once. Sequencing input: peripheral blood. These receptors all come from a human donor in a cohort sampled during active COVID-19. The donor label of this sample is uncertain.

CDR3 sequence: CASSSGVGVNYGYTF. The CDR3 DNA is TGTGCCAGCAGCTCCGGGGTAGGCGTCAACTATGGCTACACCTTC. This chain uses TRBV5-6 with TRBJ1-2, with unresolved D. V was trimmed by 3 bases and J by 2 bases, leaving 14 bases between them. This CDR3 is built from 15 residues. The V gene's germline CDR1 is SGHDT and CDR2 YYEEEE.

This CDR3 is CASSLVISGTDTQYF. The CDR3 nucleotides read TGTGCCAGCAGCTTAGTGATTAGCGGCACAGATACGCAGTATTTT. V and J are TRBV11-2 and TRBJ2-3; the D gene is possibly TRBD2 (5 bases). The CDR3 contains 15 residues. The germline V gene has CDR1 SGHAT and CDR2 FQNNGV. Trimming pared 1 base from V and 1 base from J, leaving 9 bases between.

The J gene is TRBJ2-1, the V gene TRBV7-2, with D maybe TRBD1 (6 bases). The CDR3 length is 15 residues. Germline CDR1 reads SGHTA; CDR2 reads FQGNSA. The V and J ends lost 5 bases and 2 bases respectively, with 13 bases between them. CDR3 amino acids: CASSPGTQTYNEQFF. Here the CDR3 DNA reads TGTGCCAGCAGCCCCGGGACACAGACCTACAATGAGCAGTTCTTC. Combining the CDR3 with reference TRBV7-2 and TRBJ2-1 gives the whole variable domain GAGVSQSPSNKVTEKGKDVELRCDPISGHTALYWYRQSLGQGLEFLIYFQGNSAPDKSGLPSDRFSAERTGGSVSTLTIQRTQQEDSAVYLCASSPGTQTYNEQFFGPGTRLTVL.

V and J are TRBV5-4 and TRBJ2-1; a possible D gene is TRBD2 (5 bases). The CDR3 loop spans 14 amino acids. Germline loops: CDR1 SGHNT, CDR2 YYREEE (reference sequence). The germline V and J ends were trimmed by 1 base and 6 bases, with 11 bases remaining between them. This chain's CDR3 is CASSLKTDSNEQFF. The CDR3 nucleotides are TGTGCCAGCAGCTTGAAAACGGACTCCAATGAGCAGTTCTTC.

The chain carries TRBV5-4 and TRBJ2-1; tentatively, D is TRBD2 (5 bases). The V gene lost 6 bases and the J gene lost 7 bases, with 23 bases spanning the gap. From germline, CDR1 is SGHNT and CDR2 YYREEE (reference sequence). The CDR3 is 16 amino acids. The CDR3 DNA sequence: TGTGCCAGCACCTCCCCCGAGGGAGCCTGGCGGAATGAGCAGTTCTTC. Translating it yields CASTSPEGAWRNEQFF.

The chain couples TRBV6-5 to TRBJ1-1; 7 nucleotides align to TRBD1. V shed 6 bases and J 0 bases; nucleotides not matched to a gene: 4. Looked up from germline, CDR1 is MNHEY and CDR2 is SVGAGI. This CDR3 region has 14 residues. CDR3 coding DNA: TGTGCCAGCAGGCCAGGGGGAATGAACACTGAAGCTTTCTTT. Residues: CASRPGGMNTEAFF.

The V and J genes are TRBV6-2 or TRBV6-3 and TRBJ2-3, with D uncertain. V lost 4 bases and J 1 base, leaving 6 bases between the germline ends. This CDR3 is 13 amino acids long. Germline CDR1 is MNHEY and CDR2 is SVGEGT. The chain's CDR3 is CASSSTGTDTQYF. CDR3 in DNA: TGTGCCAGCAGTTCAACGGGCACAGATACGCAGTATTTT.

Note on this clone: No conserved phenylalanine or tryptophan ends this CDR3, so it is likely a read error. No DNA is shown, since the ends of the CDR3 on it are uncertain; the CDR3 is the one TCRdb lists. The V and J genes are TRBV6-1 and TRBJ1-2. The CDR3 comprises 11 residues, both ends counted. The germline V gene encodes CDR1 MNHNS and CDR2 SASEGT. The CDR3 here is CASSEVPGISI.

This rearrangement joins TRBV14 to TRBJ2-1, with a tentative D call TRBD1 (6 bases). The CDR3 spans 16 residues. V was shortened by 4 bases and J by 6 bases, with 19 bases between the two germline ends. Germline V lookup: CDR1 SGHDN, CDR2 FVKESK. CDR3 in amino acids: CASSPLGAVGINEQFF. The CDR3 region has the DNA TGTGCCAGCAGCCCATTGGGGGCGGTGGGGATCAATGAGCAGTTCTTC.

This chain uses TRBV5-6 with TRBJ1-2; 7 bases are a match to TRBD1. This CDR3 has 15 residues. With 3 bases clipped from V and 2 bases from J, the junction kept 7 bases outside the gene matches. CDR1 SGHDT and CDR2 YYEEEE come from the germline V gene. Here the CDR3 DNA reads TGTGCCAGCAGCTCAAGGGGGCGCCGGAACTATGGCTACACCTTC. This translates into CASSSRGRRNYGYTF.

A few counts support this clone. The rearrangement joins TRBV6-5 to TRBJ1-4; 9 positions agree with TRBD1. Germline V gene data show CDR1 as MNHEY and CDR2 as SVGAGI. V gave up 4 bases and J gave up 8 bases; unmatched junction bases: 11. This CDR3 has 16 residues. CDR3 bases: TGTGCCAGCAGTTTGACAGGGGGTGGGAAGAACGAAAAACTGTTTTTT. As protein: CASSLTGGGKNEKLFF.

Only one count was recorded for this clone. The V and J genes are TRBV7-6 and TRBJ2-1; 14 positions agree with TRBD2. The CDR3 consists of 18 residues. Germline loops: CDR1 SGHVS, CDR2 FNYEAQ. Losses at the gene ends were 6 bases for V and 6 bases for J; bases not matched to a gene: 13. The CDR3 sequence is CASSRTSGGRNRGNEQFF. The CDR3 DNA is TGTGCCAGCAGTCGGACTAGCGGGGGGCGAAACCGGGGCAATGAGCAGTTCTTC. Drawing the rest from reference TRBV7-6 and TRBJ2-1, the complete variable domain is GAGVSQSPRYKVTKRGQDVALRCDPISGHVSLYWYRQALGQGPEFLTYFNYEAQQDKSGLPNDRFSAERPEGSISTLTIQRTEQRDSAMYRCASSRTSGGRNRGNEQFFGPGTRLTVL.

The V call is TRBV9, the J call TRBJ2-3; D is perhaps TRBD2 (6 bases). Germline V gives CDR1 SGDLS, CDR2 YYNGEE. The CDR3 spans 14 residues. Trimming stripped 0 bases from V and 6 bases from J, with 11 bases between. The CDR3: CASSVGGGGDTQYF. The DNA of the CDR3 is TGTGCCAGCAGCGTAGGCGGCGGAGGGGATACGCAGTATTTT.

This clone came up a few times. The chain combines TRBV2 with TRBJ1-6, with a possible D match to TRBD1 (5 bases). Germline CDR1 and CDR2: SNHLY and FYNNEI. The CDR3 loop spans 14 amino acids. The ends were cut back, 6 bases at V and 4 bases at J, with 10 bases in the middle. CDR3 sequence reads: CASSRAQYNSPLHF. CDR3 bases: TGTGCCAGCAGCAGGGCACAGTATAATTCACCCCTCCACTTT.

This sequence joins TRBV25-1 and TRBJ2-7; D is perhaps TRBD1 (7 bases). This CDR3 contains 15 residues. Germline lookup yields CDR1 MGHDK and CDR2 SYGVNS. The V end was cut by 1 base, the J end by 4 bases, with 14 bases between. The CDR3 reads CASSESAGGRYEQYF. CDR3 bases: TGTGCCAGCAGTGAATCGGCAGGGGGGAGGTACGAGCAGTACTTC.

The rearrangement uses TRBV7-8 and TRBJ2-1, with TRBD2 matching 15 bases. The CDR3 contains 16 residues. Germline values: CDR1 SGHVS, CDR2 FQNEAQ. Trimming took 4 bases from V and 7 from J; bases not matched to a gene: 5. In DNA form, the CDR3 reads TGTGCCAGCAGCTCCGGACTAGCGGGGGGGCCTAATGAGCAGTTCTTC. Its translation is CASSSGLAGGPNEQFF.

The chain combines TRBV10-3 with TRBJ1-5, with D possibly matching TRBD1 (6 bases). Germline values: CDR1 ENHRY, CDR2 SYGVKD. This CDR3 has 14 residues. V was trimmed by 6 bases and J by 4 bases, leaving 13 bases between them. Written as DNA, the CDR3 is TGTGCCATCAGAAGTGAAACAGGGAATCAGCCCCAGCATTTT. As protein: CAIRSETGNQPQHF.

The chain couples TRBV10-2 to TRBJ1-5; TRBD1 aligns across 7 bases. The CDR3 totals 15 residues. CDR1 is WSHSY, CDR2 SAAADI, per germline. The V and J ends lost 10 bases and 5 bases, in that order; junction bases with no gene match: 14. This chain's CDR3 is CATSRGDSSYQPQHF. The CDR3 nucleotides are TGCGCCACATCCAGGGGGGACAGTTCTTATCAGCCCCAGCATTTT.

DNA for the CDR3: TGCGCCAGCAGCCCCCGGGACTCATACTACGAGCAGTACTTC. It translates to CASSPRDSYYEQYF. The chain joins TRBV5-1 to TRBJ2-7; D perhaps matches TRBD2 (6 bases). Deletions cut 4 bases from V and 3 bases from J, with 14 bases between. In germline, CDR1 is SGHRS, CDR2 YFSETQ. This CDR3 comprises 14 residues.

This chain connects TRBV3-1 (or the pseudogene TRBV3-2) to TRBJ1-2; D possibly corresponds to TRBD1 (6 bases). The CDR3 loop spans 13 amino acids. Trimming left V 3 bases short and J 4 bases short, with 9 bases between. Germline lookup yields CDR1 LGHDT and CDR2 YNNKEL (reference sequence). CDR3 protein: CASSHGTRYGYTF. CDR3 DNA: TGTGCCAGCAGCCATGGGACACGCTATGGCTACACCTTC.